This TCR beta chain was identified during a study of control samples from healthy donors and cancer patients. Assay: immunoSEQ multiplex PCR; the TCRdb copy retains only in-frame clones and omits some. The sample has about 140,000 clones, around 90% seen once. This receptor was identified in a man aged 18 to 30 in good health. Sample: blood.

In DNA form, the CDR3 reads TGTGCCAGCAGCCCCGGGGTAGCGGGGCGAAGAGAGACCCAGTACTTC. It encodes CASSPGVAGRRETQYF. The rearrangement joins TRBV7-3 to TRBJ2-5; the match to TRBD2 covers 8 bases. Germline assignment: CDR1 SGHTA and CDR2 FQGTGA. With 5 bases clipped from V and 4 bases from J, the junction kept 12 bases outside the gene matches. The CDR3 consists of 16 residues. Filled out from reference TRBV7-3 and TRBJ2-5, the complete variable domain reads GAGVSQTPSNKVTEKGKYVELRCDPISGHTALYWYRQSLGQGPEFLIYFQGTGAADDSGLPNDRFFAVRPEGSVSTLKIQRTERGDSAVYLCASSPGVAGRRETQYFGPGTRLLVL.